Listed here is a single T cell receptor (beta chain). A junction boundary mismatches the germline segment, possibly from a read error. TCRdb reprocessed the PCR reads via MiXCR. The repertoire holds about 19,000 clones, with around a sixth as singletons. The CDR3 extends over 10 amino acids. Germline V gene data show CDR1 as GTSNPN and CDR2 as SVGIG (reference sequence). This entry is derived from a study of metastatic and nonmetastatic thyroid tumors. Study summary: Across peripheral blood and tumor or nodule tissue samples taken from malignant and benign thyroid patients, the repertoires were compared with one another.

Until they underwent thyroid surgery, no patient had received any treatment. The sample was blood. The gene calls are TRBV30 and TRBJ1-1, with D unresolved. This receptor was taken from a male donor with papillary thyroid cancer or a benign thyroid nodule (not recorded which). Some clones in this sample may be carry-over from other donors' samples. CDR3 sequence (DNA): TGTGCCTGGGGTGTTAGTGAAGCTTTCTTT. Protein sequence: CAWGVSEAFF.